A selection of T cell receptor beta chains follows, all from one sample in a study of CD8+ T cells in alopecia areata. Data came from immunoSEQ multiplex PCR; TCRdb stores just in-frame clones and leaves some out. Among roughly 150,000 clones listed, 55% were seen once. Sequences were obtained from CD4+ T cells sorted from blood. These receptors all come from a human donor in good health. The CDR3 runs from the conserved cysteine through the conserved F or W. The D gene is left open where the match is weak. Not every row has a clone size; where given, it reads once, few, many or a size class.

NA	TRBJ2-1	TRBD2	TRBV5-1	TGCGCCAGCAGCCTCTCGGGCGGGAGGGCCCTCAATGAGCAGTTCTTC	CASSLSGGRALNEQFF
NA	TRBJ2-2	TRBD1	TRBV5-1	TGCGCCAGCAGGGCCGGGACAGCGAACACCGGGGAGCTGTTTTTT	CASRAGTANTGELFF
NA	TRBJ1-3	NA	TRBV4-1	TGCGCCAGCAGCCAAGATTGGGCCGGGTCAGGCACCATATATTTT	CASSQDWAGSGTIYF
NA	TRBJ2-1	TRBD2	TRBV7-2	TGTGCCAGCAGCGGAACCGGGACTAGCGGATTCTCCTACAATGAGCAGTTCTTC	CASSGTGTSGFSYNEQFF
few	TRBJ2-1	NA	TRBV29-1	TGCAGCGCCTCCATGATGCCGTGGGTCCAAGGCAATGAGCAGTTCTTC	CSASMMPWVQGNEQFF
NA	TRBJ2-2	TRBD1	TRBV29-1	TGCAGCGTTGTTCTCGGGACAGGGTTCACCGGGGAGCTGTTTTTT	CSVVLGTGFTGELFF
NA	TRBJ2-3	NA	TRBV29-1	TGCAGCGTTTTCATCAGACAGGTAACAGATACGCAGTATTTT	CSVFIRQVTDTQYF
NA	TRBJ1-1	NA	TRBV30	TGTGCCTGGAGTTCCAGGAACACTGAAGCTTTCTTT	CAWSSRNTEAFF
NA	TRBJ2-5	TRBD2	TRBV5-4	TGTGCCAGCAGCCCCCTGGGGGGGTCCGAGACCCAGTACTTC	CASSPLGGSETQYF
NA	TRBJ2-7	NA	TRBV5-6	TGTGCCAGCAGCCCCCGGGACGCCAGCTACGAGCAGTACTTC	CASSPRDASYEQYF
NA	TRBJ2-1	NA	TRBV7-9	TGTGCCAGCAGGGTACGGGGGAGTATGTACAATGAGCAGTTCTTC	CASRVRGSMYNEQFF
NA	TRBJ1-2	NA	TRBV19	TGTGCCAGTAGTAGTGGTACCTATGGCTACACCTTC	CASSSGTYGYTF
NA	TRBJ2-7	TRBD2	TRBV28	TGTGCCAGCAGTCCGTCGACTAGCGGGGCCTACGAGCAGTACTTC	CASSPSTSGAYEQYF
NA	TRBJ1-2	TRBD1	TRBV27	TGTGCCAGCAGTCTAACGGGGACAGGGACTAGTGGCTACACCTTC	CASSLTGTGTSGYTF
NA	TRBJ2-7	NA	TRBV28	TGTGCCAGCAGTCCCTTGGGGATCAGCTCCTACGAGCAGTACTTC	CASSPLGISSYEQYF
NA	TRBJ2-7	NA	TRBV27	TGTGCCAGCAGTCTATGGGACTCACCCTACGAGCAGTACTTC	CASSLWDSPYEQYF
few	TRBJ2-7	TRBD1	TRBV29-1	TGCAGCGCCTACAGGGGGCAAGAGCAGTACTTC	CSAYRGQEQYF
NA	TRBJ2-1	NA	TRBV6-5	TGTGCCAGCAGACCCCAGGGACCCATAATCAATGAGCAGTTCTTC	CASRPQGPIINEQFF
NA	TRBJ1-2	NA	TRBV6-6	TGTGCCAGCTCACAGTCCTATGGCTACACCTTC	CASSQSYGYTF
NA	TRBJ2-5	TRBD1	TRBV7-6	TGTGCCAGCAGCCTGCAGGGGGCTGGTGAGACCCAGTACTTC	CASSLQGAGETQYF
NA	TRBJ2-7	TRBD1	TRBV18	TGTGCCAGCTCGGCAGGGGGACGCTACGAGCAGTACTTC	CASSAGGRYEQYF
NA	TRBJ2-5	NA	TRBV4-2	TGTGCCAGCAGCCAAGTGGGTGGGGCCCAGTACTTC	CASSQVGGAQYF
NA	TRBJ2-3	NA	TRBV5-1	TGCGCCAGCAGCATTGGGGAGAATACGCAGTATTTT	CASSIGENTQYF
NA	TRBJ2-3	NA	TRBV18	TGTGCCAGCTCCCTTGGGTCGACCGATACGCAGTATTTT	CASSLGSTDTQYF
NA	TRBJ1-1	NA	TRBV2	TGTGCCAGCAGTTTTAAAGAGGGCAACACTGAAGCTTTCTTT	CASSFKEGNTEAFF
NA	TRBJ2-5	NA	TRBV27	TGTGCCAGCAGTCTTTACCCACACGGGACCCAGTACTTC	CASSLYPHGTQYF
NA	TRBJ1-1	NA	TRBV29-1	TGCAGCGTCGGCAAGAACACTGAAGCTTTCTTT	CSVGKNTEAFF
few	TRBJ2-1	NA	TRBV4-2	TGTGCCAGCAGCCAGGTAACCGGACCCTACAATGAGCAGTTCTTC	CASSQVTGPYNEQFF